These 21 T cell receptor beta chains share one sample of origin, sequenced in a study of PD-L1 blockade in urothelial cancer. The time point here: pretreatment peripheral blood. Only in-frame clones appear in the TCRdb table, and some are missing; sequencing was by immunoSEQ multiplex PCR. The sample lists 85,000 to 100,000 clones; roughly 84% were seen once. This specimen was PBMCs, taken around atezolizumab (anti-PD-L1) treatment. The receptors here all came from a man aged 55 to 70 with urothelial cancer.

The chain is built from TRBV5-1 and TRBJ2-2; TRBD1 matches at 10 bases. The CDR3 sequence is 15 residues long. V dropped 4 bases and J dropped 1; count of bases not matched to a gene: 1. Germline-derived CDR1 and CDR2 are SGHRS and YFSETQ. The CDR3 DNA reads as TGCGCCAGCAGCCGGACAGGGGGGAACACCGGGGAGCTGTTTTTT. Protein product: CASSRTGGNTGELFF.

The chain joins TRBV10-2 to TRBJ2-3; 9 bases match TRBD1. CDR3 length: 15 residues. V trimming: 6 bases; J trimming: 3 bases; junction bases outside the gene matches: 7. Germline V lookup: CDR1 WSHSY, CDR2 SAAADI. CDR3 nucleotides: TGCGCCAGCAGCGAACCGGGACAGGGAACAGATACGCAGTATTTT. This sequence encodes CASSEPGQGTDTQYF.

Here the CDR3 DNA reads TGTGCCGTTTTTCAGGGGCACTCTGGGGCCAACGTCCTGACTTTC. Translating gives CAVFQGHSGANVLTF. This chain links TRBV6-6 with TRBJ2-6; maybe TRBD1 (6 bases). Germline loops: CDR1 MNHNY, CDR2 SVGAGI (reference sequence). Deletions cut 11 bases from V and 0 bases from J, with 14 bases between. The CDR3 is 15 residues long.

The genes are TRBV5-4 and TRBJ2-7; tentatively, D is TRBD2 (6 bases). The CDR3 has 15 amino acids. The germline V gene encodes CDR1 SGHNT and CDR2 YYREEE (reference sequence). Trimming shortened V by 0 bases and J by 2 bases, and 12 bases separated the two germline ends. The CDR3 is CASSLGRGRAYEQYF. CDR3 sequence (DNA): TGTGCCAGCAGCTTGGGGAGGGGTAGGGCCTACGAGCAGTACTTC.

V and J are TRBV18 and TRBJ2-1; 12 bases map to TRBD2. J lost 0 bases, V lost 3 bases, and 12 bases had no gene match. CDR1 and CDR2 from the germline V gene are KGHSH and LQKENI. CDR3 length: 20 residues. CDR3 DNA sequence: TGTGCCAGCTCACCTGGTGGGACTAGCGGGTTTTGGAGCTCCTACAATGAGCAGTTCTTC. Encoded protein: CASSPGGTSGFWSSYNEQFF.

The V call is TRBV5-1, the J call TRBJ1-1; 12 positions match TRBD1. The CDR3 totals 17 residues. The germline V gene has CDR1 SGHRS and CDR2 YFSETQ. V shed 0 bases and J 0 bases; nucleotides not matched to a gene: 3. The CDR3, as DNA: TGCGCCAGCAGCTTGGACGGGACAGGGGGCTTGAACACTGAAGCTTTCTTT. Protein sequence: CASSLDGTGGLNTEAFF. Full variable domain (rest looked up from reference TRBV5-1 and TRBJ1-1): KAGVTQTPRYLIKTRGQQVTLSCSPISGHRSVSWYQQTPGQGLQFLFEYFSETQRNKGNFPGRFSGRQFSNSRSEMNVSTLELGDSALYLCASSLDGTGGLNTEAFFGQGTRLTVV.

The gene calls are TRBV2 and TRBJ2-5; the match to TRBD2 covers 11 bases. CDR3 size: 17 residues. Germline lookup yields CDR1 SNHLY and CDR2 FYNNEI. Trimming at V came to 1 base and at J to 5 bases, leaving 9 bases not matched to a gene. The CDR3: CASSEGLLAGGPETQYF. The CDR3 bases are TGTGCCAGCAGTGAAGGACTGTTAGCGGGAGGGCCGGAGACCCAGTACTTC.

The chain uses TRBV6-1 and TRBJ2-3, with TRBD2 as a possible D gene (6 bases). Germline CDR1 MNHNS, CDR2 SASEGT. The CDR3 loop spans 15 amino acids. The V gene lost 4 bases and the J gene lost 2 bases, with 13 bases spanning the gap. The CDR3 reads CASSVGGGPTDTQYF. The CDR3 nucleotides read TGTGCCAGCAGTGTCGGAGGAGGGCCCACAGATACGCAGTATTTT.

V and J are TRBV4-2 and TRBJ2-5, with TRBD2 matching 13 bases. Germline trimming cut 4 bases from V and 0 bases from J; bases unmatched to any gene: 8. The CDR3 totals 18 residues. Germline loops: CDR1 LGHNA, CDR2 YNFKEQ. CDR3: CASSPRTSGGRYQETQYF. CDR3 nucleotides: TGTGCCAGCAGCCCCCGGACTAGCGGGGGTAGGTACCAAGAGACCCAGTACTTC.

The chain links TRBV14 to TRBJ1-4; TRBD1 aligns across 9 bases. The CDR3 is 15 amino acids. V was pared by 2 bases and J by 7 bases, with 5 bases of the junction left unmatched. The germline V gene has CDR1 SGHDN and CDR2 FVKESK. The CDR3 sequence: CASSQTQGAGEKLFF. As DNA, the CDR3 is TGTGCCAGCAGCCAAACACAGGGGGCGGGTGAAAAACTGTTTTTT.

The chain joins TRBV19 to TRBJ1-5; TRBD1 matches 9 bases. Per the germline V gene, CDR1 is LNHDA and CDR2 is SQIVND (reference sequence). Trimming removed 4 bases from V and 4 bases from J; junction bases left unmatched: 2. CDR3 size: 14 residues. CDR3 DNA: TGTGCCAGTAGTACGACAGGGGGAAATCAGCCCCAGCATTTT. This codes for CASSTTGGNQPQHF.

This clone came up a few times. The chain couples TRBV4-2 to TRBJ2-7; a weak D match, TRBD2 (5 bases). CDR1 LGHNA and CDR2 YNFKEQ come from the germline V gene. Trimming took off 8 bases at V and 0 bases at J, with 17 bases between the two ends. CDR3 size: 15 residues. The CDR3 DNA reads as TGTGCCAGCCGCCCCGGCGTGGGGAGCTCCTACGAGCAGTACTTC. Amino acids: CASRPGVGSSYEQYF.

This chain joins TRBV2 and TRBJ1-2, with D possibly TRBD1 on 5 matching bases. The CDR3 loop spans 14 amino acids. V shed 7 bases and J shed 7 bases, with 19 bases lying between them. CDR1 and CDR2 from the germline V gene are SNHLY and FYNNEI. The chain's CDR3 is CASTLTRGGGGYTF. In DNA, the CDR3 is TGTGCCAGCACCCTAACGAGGGGAGGTGGTGGCTACACCTTC.

This clone was seen a single time. V usage is TRBV5-1 and J usage is TRBJ2-3; no clear D. Germline V gene lookup returns CDR1 SGHRS and CDR2 YFSETQ. CDR3 size: 16 residues. V was trimmed by 4 bases and J by 0 bases, leaving 15 bases between them. The CDR3 sequence: CASSILGQSSTDTQYF. CDR3 nucleotides: TGCGCCAGCAGCATATTGGGCCAATCTAGCACAGATACGCAGTATTTT.

The CDR3 sequence: CASSSTGANTGELFF. The DNA for the CDR3 is TGTGCCAGCAGCAGTACAGGGGCCAACACCGGGGAGCTGTTTTTT. The chain carries TRBV7-3 and TRBJ2-2; 7 nucleotides align to TRBD1. Germline-derived CDR1 and CDR2 are SGHTA and FQGTGA. The CDR3 length is 15 residues. The V segment lost 5 bases and the J segment 2 bases; nucleotides outside the gene matches: 5.

This chain joins TRBV5-6 and TRBJ2-7; TRBD2 is a possible D gene (5 bases). V lost 0 bases and J lost 7, with 11 bases in between. Germline CDR1 is SGHDT and CDR2 is YYEEEE. The CDR3 runs 13 residues. The CDR3 coding sequence is TGTGCCAGCAGCTTGGTAGGTCCGGGGGAGCAGTACTTC. Protein product: CASSLVGPGEQYF.

The chain employs TRBV9 and TRBJ1-2; D remains ambiguous. Germline loops: CDR1 SGDLS, CDR2 YYNGEE. The V gene lost 4 bases and the J gene lost 0 bases, with 10 bases spanning the gap. The length of the CDR3 is 14 residues. This CDR3 reads CASSQSSANYGYTF. The DNA of the CDR3 is TGTGCCAGCAGCCAATCTTCAGCTAACTATGGCTACACCTTC. Complete variable domain (other parts from reference TRBV9 and TRBJ1-2): DSGVTQTPKHLITATGQRVTLRCSPRSGDLSVYWYQQSLDQGLQFLIQYYNGEERAKGNILERFSAQQFPDLHSELNLSSLELGDSALYFCASSQSSANYGYTFGSGTRLTVV.

The rearrangement uses TRBV5-4 and TRBJ2-1; 11 nucleotides agree with TRBD2. V lost 4 bases to trimming and J lost 4 bases; unmatched junction nucleotides: 1. This CDR3 has 14 residues. CDR1 is SGHNT, CDR2 YYREEE, per germline (reference sequence). Written as DNA, the CDR3 is TGTGCCAGCAGCCGGACTAGCGGGTACAATGAGCAGTTCTTC. This sequence encodes CASSRTSGYNEQFF.

The chain employs TRBV9 and TRBJ1-1; D perhaps matches TRBD1 (5 bases). Germline V gene sequence: CDR1 SGDLS, CDR2 YYNGEE. This CDR3 comprises 13 residues. V was clipped by 3 bases and J by 4 bases, with 10 bases between them. The CDR3 DNA is TGTGCCAGCAGCGACGGGGGGATCACTGAAGCTTTCTTT. This translates into CASSDGGITEAFF.

The V and J genes are TRBV4-3 and TRBJ1-2; perhaps TRBD1 as D (6 bases). CDR3 size: 15 residues. Trimming shortened V by 1 base and J by 4 bases, and 13 bases separated the two germline ends. Germline V gives CDR1 LGHNA, CDR2 YSLEER. The CDR3 region is CASSQGEGTPYGYTF. The DNA of the CDR3 is TGCGCCAGCAGCCAAGGCGAAGGGACACCCTATGGCTACACCTTC.

The chain combines TRBV11-2 with TRBJ1-4; maybe TRBD1 (5 bases). Germline V gene lookup returns CDR1 SGHAT and CDR2 FQNNGV. The CDR3 extends over 14 amino acids. With 1 base removed from V and 4 bases from J, the gap between germline ends came to 7 bases. In nucleotides, the CDR3 is TGTGCCAGCAGCTTAGCCCAGGGTAATGAAAAACTGTTTTTT. Amino acid sequence: CASSLAQGNEKLFF.